The rows below give T cell receptor beta chains drawn from one sample of a study of siplizumab effects on memory and regulatory T cells. This table comes from immunoSEQ multiplex PCR, and its TCRdb copy is limited to in-frame clones, with some not included. The sample carries 60,000 to 65,000 clones, around 80% recorded once. Material: memory CD4+ T cells sorted from blood. The source of these receptors is a human donor in good health. Each CDR3 is given with its conserved first and last residue. The order of the fields is D gene, clone size, V gene, J gene, CDR3 DNA, CDR3 protein. The D gene is left open where the match is weak. The listing skips clone size in some rows; elsewhere it reads once, few, many or a size class.

d_call: .
clone_size: .
v_call: TRBV19
j_call: TRBJ1-3
cdr3_nt: TGTGCCAGTAGTATCGAGGGTACAAGCTCTGGAAACACCATATATTTT
cdr3_aa: CASSIEGTSSGNTIYF

d_call: .
clone_size: few
v_call: TRBV20-1
j_call: TRBJ1-2
cdr3_nt: TGCAGTGCTAGTTCGGGGGCTGGCTACACCTTC
cdr3_aa: CSASSGAGYTF

d_call: .
clone_size: once
v_call: TRBV2
j_call: TRBJ1-1
cdr3_nt: TGTGCCAGTCGACAGGCCCCGAACACTGAAGCTTTCTTT
cdr3_aa: CASRQAPNTEAFF

d_call: .
clone_size: .
v_call: TRBV19
j_call: TRBJ2-6
cdr3_nt: TGTGCCAGTAGTATAGGATGGGGCTCGGGTGGGGCCAACGTCCTGACTTTC
cdr3_aa: CASSIGWGSGGANVLTF

d_call: TRBD1
clone_size: .
v_call: TRBV7-9
j_call: TRBJ1-4
cdr3_nt: TGTGCCAGCAGCTTCGGGACAGGTGATGAAAAACTGTTTTTT
cdr3_aa: CASSFGTGDEKLFF

d_call: TRBD2
clone_size: .
v_call: TRBV4-1
j_call: TRBJ2-5
cdr3_nt: TGCGCCAGCAGCCTGGGACTAGCGGGGGGGCCAGGAGAGACCCAGTACTTC
cdr3_aa: CASSLGLAGGPGETQYF

d_call: TRBD2
clone_size: .
v_call: TRBV6-4
j_call: TRBJ2-5
cdr3_nt: TGTGCCAGCAGTGCCACGGGACTAGCGGGGTTAGAGACCCAGTACTTC
cdr3_aa: CASSATGLAGLETQYF

d_call: .
clone_size: once
v_call: TRBV12-5
j_call: TRBJ1-1
cdr3_nt: TGTGCTAGTGGTTTGCCTACCGGGGCCCGCACTGAAGCTTTCTTT
cdr3_aa: CASGLPTGARTEAFF

d_call: .
clone_size: .
v_call: TRBV6-6
j_call: TRBJ1-4
cdr3_nt: TGTGCCAGCAGGGGGCGAGAAAAACTGTTTTTT
cdr3_aa: CASRGREKLFF

d_call: .
clone_size: .
v_call: TRBV2
j_call: TRBJ2-7
cdr3_nt: TGTGCCAGCAGTGGATTGTTTATCTCCGACGAGCAGTACTTC
cdr3_aa: CASSGLFISDEQYF

d_call: .
clone_size: .
v_call: TRBV5-1
j_call: TRBJ1-1
cdr3_nt: TGCGCCAGCAGCTTGGGGGGGAACACTGAAGCTTTCTTT
cdr3_aa: CASSLGGNTEAFF

d_call: .
clone_size: .
v_call: TRBV7-3
j_call: TRBJ1-1
cdr3_nt: TGTGCCAGCACCCTGACACCGAACACTGAAGCTTTCTTT
cdr3_aa: CASTLTPNTEAFF

d_call: TRBD2
clone_size: .
v_call: TRBV6-5
j_call: TRBJ2-6
cdr3_nt: TGTGCCAGCCGGGGGGGGACCGGGGCCAACGTCCTGACTTTC
cdr3_aa: CASRGGTGANVLTF

d_call: TRBD1
clone_size: .
v_call: TRBV11-3
j_call: TRBJ2-1
cdr3_nt: TGTGCCAGCAGTTTCAGGACAGGGATGAAACCCTACAATGAGCAGTTCTTC
cdr3_aa: CASSFRTGMKPYNEQFF

d_call: .
clone_size: .
v_call: TRBV2
j_call: TRBJ1-5
cdr3_nt: TGTGCCAGCAGGGCGAAAGGTAATCAGCCCCAGCATTTT
cdr3_aa: CASRAKGNQPQHF

d_call: .
clone_size: .
v_call: TRBV19
j_call: TRBJ2-7
cdr3_nt: TGTGCCAGAGAACGGACAGAACTCGACGAGCAGTACTTC
cdr3_aa: CARERTELDEQYF

d_call: .
clone_size: .
v_call: TRBV4-1
j_call: TRBJ2-3
cdr3_nt: TGCGCCAGCAGCCAAGATCTTCCGGGACCGGCTAGCACAGATACGCAGTATTTT
cdr3_aa: CASSQDLPGPASTDTQYF

d_call: .
clone_size: few
v_call: TRBV4-1
j_call: TRBJ2-5
cdr3_nt: TGCGCCAGCAGCCGCCTCGGGACTGTTCAAGAGACCCAGTACTTC
cdr3_aa: CASSRLGTVQETQYF

d_call: TRBD1
clone_size: .
v_call: TRBV19
j_call: TRBJ1-1
cdr3_nt: TGTGCCAGTAGTCAAGTGAGGGACAGGGTTGAGATGGCTTTCTTT
cdr3_aa: CASSQVRDRVEMAFF

d_call: .
clone_size: .
v_call: TRBV11-2
j_call: TRBJ2-1
cdr3_nt: TGTGCCAGCAGCTTACGGAGCGATCGACGGAGCAATGAGCAGTTCTTC
cdr3_aa: CASSLRSDRRSNEQFF

d_call: .
clone_size: .
v_call: TRBV7-2
j_call: TRBJ2-7
cdr3_nt: TGTGCCAGCAGCTTAGGTCCTTCCTCCTACGAGCAGTACTTC
cdr3_aa: CASSLGPSSYEQYF

d_call: TRBD1
clone_size: .
v_call: TRBV23-1
j_call: TRBJ1-4
cdr3_nt: TGCGCCAGCAGTCACCCCGACAGGGGGCATGGGAAAACTGTTTTT
cdr3_aa: CASSHPDRGHGKTVF

d_call: TRBD2
clone_size: .
v_call: TRBV7-3
j_call: TRBJ2-1
cdr3_nt: TGTGCCAGCAGCCAGGGACTAGCGGGGGGGCCAGGGACAGTCTTC
cdr3_aa: CASSQGLAGGPGTVF

d_call: .
clone_size: .
v_call: TRBV7-9
j_call: TRBJ1-4
cdr3_nt: TGTGCCAGCGAAGACAGAACTAATGAAAAACTGTTTTTT
cdr3_aa: CASEDRTNEKLFF

d_call: TRBD1
clone_size: .
v_call: TRBV29-1
j_call: TRBJ1-5
cdr3_nt: TGCAGCGTTGCTAACAGGGGTAATCAGCCCCAGCATTTT
cdr3_aa: CSVANRGNQPQHF

d_call: .
clone_size: .
v_call: TRBV4-2
j_call: TRBJ1-2
cdr3_nt: TGTGCCAGCAGCCTCGGGACAACCGAAAACTATGGCTACACCTTC
cdr3_aa: CASSLGTTENYGYTF

d_call: TRBD1
clone_size: .
v_call: TRBV6-4
j_call: TRBJ2-3
cdr3_nt: TGTGCCAGCAGGCCTGGACAGGGGGAGGATACGCAGTATTTT
cdr3_aa: CASRPGQGEDTQYF

d_call: .
clone_size: .
v_call: TRBV7-9
j_call: TRBJ2-2
cdr3_nt: TGTGCCAGCAGCTTTGACAGAAACACCGGGGAGCTGTTTTTT
cdr3_aa: CASSFDRNTGELFF

d_call: .
clone_size: .
v_call: TRBV6-1
j_call: TRBJ1-2
cdr3_nt: TGTGCCAGCAGGACCCCGGGAGGAGCTAACTATGGCTACACCTTC
cdr3_aa: CASRTPGGANYGYTF

d_call: .
clone_size: .
v_call: TRBV28
j_call: TRBJ2-6
cdr3_nt: TGTGCCAGCATCGGGAAACGGAACTCTGGGGCCAACGTCCTGACTTTC
cdr3_aa: CASIGKRNSGANVLTF

d_call: .
clone_size: .
v_call: TRBV10-3
j_call: TRBJ1-1
cdr3_nt: TGTGCCATCAGTGAGTCTGCCGGGATCACTGAAGCTTTCTTT
cdr3_aa: CAISESAGITEAFF

d_call: .
clone_size: .
v_call: TRBV6-1
j_call: TRBJ2-3
cdr3_nt: TGTGCCAGCAGTCCACCTGCGGGGTACACAGATACGCAGTATTTT
cdr3_aa: CASSPPAGYTDTQYF

d_call: TRBD2
clone_size: .
v_call: TRBV5-6
j_call: TRBJ2-2
cdr3_nt: TGTGCCAGCAGCTTGGTTTTAGCGGGGGAAACCGGGGAGCTGTTTTTT
cdr3_aa: CASSLVLAGETGELFF

d_call: .
clone_size: .
v_call: TRBV11-3
j_call: TRBJ2-5
cdr3_nt: TGTGCCAGCAGCTTAGGAGGGTCGGTTACAGAGACCCAGTACTTC
cdr3_aa: CASSLGGSVTETQYF

d_call: TRBD1
clone_size: .
v_call: TRBV5-6
j_call: TRBJ2-4
cdr3_nt: TGTGCCAGCAGCTTTGACAGGGCCGAGGTCATTCAGTACTTC
cdr3_aa: CASSFDRAEVIQYF

d_call: .
clone_size: .
v_call: TRBV5-4
j_call: TRBJ2-7
cdr3_nt: TGTGCCAGCAGCTCCGGGGCACAATACGAGCAGTACTTC
cdr3_aa: CASSSGAQYEQYF

d_call: TRBD2
clone_size: .
v_call: TRBV4-1
j_call: TRBJ2-7
cdr3_nt: TGCGCCAGCAGCCGCCCCTTAATCCTGCGGGGGACCTCCTACGAGCAGTACTTC
cdr3_aa: CASSRPLILRGTSYEQYF

d_call: .
clone_size: .
v_call: TRBV9
j_call: TRBJ2-5
cdr3_nt: TGTGCCAGCAGCGTCCAGGTAACCCAGGGTAGGGAGACCCAGTACTTC
cdr3_aa: CASSVQVTQGRETQYF

d_call: TRBD1
clone_size: .
v_call: TRBV19
j_call: TRBJ1-2
cdr3_nt: TGTGCCAGTAGCGAAAGGACAGGGTATCTCGGCTACACCTTC
cdr3_aa: CASSERTGYLGYTF

d_call: TRBD2
clone_size: .
v_call: TRBV6-4
j_call: TRBJ2-2
cdr3_nt: TGTGCCAGCAGACGACCGGGACTAGATTATTACACCGGGGAGCTGTTTTTT
cdr3_aa: CASRRPGLDYYTGELFF

d_call: TRBD2
clone_size: once
v_call: TRBV11-2
j_call: TRBJ2-1
cdr3_nt: TGTGCCAGCAGCCCTCGGCTAGCGGGGATCTACAATGAGCAGTTCTTC
cdr3_aa: CASSPRLAGIYNEQFF

d_call: .
clone_size: .
v_call: TRBV9
j_call: TRBJ2-5
cdr3_nt: TGTGCCAGCAGCGCCATAGACGAGACCCAGTACTTC
cdr3_aa: CASSAIDETQYF

d_call: .
clone_size: few
v_call: TRBV11-2
j_call: TRBJ2-5
cdr3_nt: TGTGCCAGCAGCTTAGGGCGGGTTTGGCAGCAAGAGACCCAGTACTTC
cdr3_aa: CASSLGRVWQQETQYF

d_call: .
clone_size: .
v_call: TRBV30
j_call: TRBJ1-5
cdr3_nt: TGTGCCTGGACGGGACAACAAGGAGAGCCCCAGCATTTT
cdr3_aa: CAWTGQQGEPQHF

d_call: TRBD1
clone_size: .
v_call: TRBV5-1
j_call: TRBJ1-2
cdr3_nt: TGCGCCAGCAGCGTACAGGGGTGCGGCTACACCTTC
cdr3_aa: CASSVQGCGYTF

d_call: .
clone_size: .
v_call: TRBV7-3
j_call: TRBJ1-2
cdr3_nt: TGTGCCAGCAGCCCTAGTGAGGGGAATCCTGGCTACACCTTC
cdr3_aa: CASSPSEGNPGYTF

d_call: .
clone_size: .
v_call: TRBV9
j_call: TRBJ1-2
cdr3_nt: TGTGCCAGCAGCGACCCCGGACAGCCTTTGAGAGGCTACACCTTC
cdr3_aa: CASSDPGQPLRGYTF

d_call: .
clone_size: .
v_call: TRBV10-3
j_call: TRBJ1-3
cdr3_nt: TGTGCCATCAGTGGAGAAAACTTCTCTGGAAACACCATATATTTT
cdr3_aa: CAISGENFSGNTIYF

d_call: .
clone_size: .
v_call: TRBV6-5
j_call: TRBJ2-1
cdr3_nt: TGTGCCAGCAGTTACTCCGAGTACGAGCAGTTCTTC
cdr3_aa: CASSYSEYEQFF

d_call: TRBD1
clone_size: .
v_call: TRBV2
j_call: TRBJ1-6
cdr3_nt: TGTGCCAGCAGAGGACAGGGGGCTCGTGTTACATCACCCCTCCACTTT
cdr3_aa: CASRGQGARVTSPLHF

d_call: TRBD2
clone_size: few
v_call: TRBV5-1
j_call: TRBJ2-3
cdr3_nt: TGCGCCAGCAGTCCCTCCCCAAGCGGGGGGAATTCAGATACGCAGTATTTT
cdr3_aa: CASSPSPSGGNSDTQYF

d_call: .
clone_size: .
v_call: TRBV5-5
j_call: TRBJ1-1
cdr3_nt: TGTGCCAGCAGCTTGAGTCAGGGGCTCGTGAACACTGAAGCTTTCTTT
cdr3_aa: CASSLSQGLVNTEAFF

d_call: TRBD2
clone_size: .
v_call: TRBV5-1
j_call: TRBJ2-3
cdr3_nt: TGCGCCAGCAGCTTGGTCCCTAGCGGGGGACGCGATACGCAGTATTTT
cdr3_aa: CASSLVPSGGRDTQYF

d_call: .
clone_size: once
v_call: TRBV5-1
j_call: TRBJ2-5
cdr3_nt: TGCGCCAGCAGCCTCCGGGACCGAGAGACCCAGTACTTC
cdr3_aa: CASSLRDRETQYF

d_call: .
clone_size: .
v_call: TRBV5-6
j_call: TRBJ2-4
cdr3_nt: TGTGCCAGCAGCCCTCCCAGGGGGGGAGGTATAAACATTCAGTACTTC
cdr3_aa: CASSPPRGGGINIQYF